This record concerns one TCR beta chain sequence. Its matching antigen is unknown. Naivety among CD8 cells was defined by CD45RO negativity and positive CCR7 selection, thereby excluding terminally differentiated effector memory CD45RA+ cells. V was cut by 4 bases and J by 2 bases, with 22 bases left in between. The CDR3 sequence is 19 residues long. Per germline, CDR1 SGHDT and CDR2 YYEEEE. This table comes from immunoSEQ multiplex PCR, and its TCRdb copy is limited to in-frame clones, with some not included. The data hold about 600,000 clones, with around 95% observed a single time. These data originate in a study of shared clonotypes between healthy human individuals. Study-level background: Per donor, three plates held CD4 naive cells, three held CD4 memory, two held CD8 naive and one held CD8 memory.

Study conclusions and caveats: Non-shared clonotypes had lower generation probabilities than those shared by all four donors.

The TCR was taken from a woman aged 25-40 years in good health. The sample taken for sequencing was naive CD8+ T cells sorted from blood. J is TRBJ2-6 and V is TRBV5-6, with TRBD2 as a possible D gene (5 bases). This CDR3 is CASSPDGVFQTPGANVLTF. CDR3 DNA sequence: TGTGCCAGCAGCCCGGACGGGGTCTTTCAGACACCTGGGGCCAACGTCCTGACTTTC.